The T cell receptor (beta chain) described here comes from a study of Ad26.COV2.S vaccination and SARS-CoV-2 variants. Study results and caveats: Placebo recipients and vaccine recipients were similar in non-spike TCR breadth.

The repertoire was sequenced with immunoSEQ multiplex PCR; TCRdb's copy has only in-frame clones and lacks some. Of 320,000 or so clones listed, approximately 87% were seen once; the top ten hold 4.5% to 5.5%. A remark on this clone: Its matching antigen is unknown.

Treatment indicated: some 20 received Ad26.COV2.S at low or high dose, single or two shots; several received placebo; per-sample allocation not given. All samples were drawn on day 63, counting from the first vaccine or placebo injection. Trimming at V came to 4 bases and at J to 4 bases, leaving 16 bases not matched to a gene. The germline CDR1 and CDR2 sequences are SGHKS and YYEKEE (reference sequence). CDR3 length: 17 amino acids. The gene calls are TRBV5-5 and TRBJ1-2, with 7 bases lining up with TRBD1. The origin of this receptor is a person aged 18-60 years who received the Ad26.COV2.S COVID-19 vaccine or a placebo. Material: peripheral blood, obtained in a trial of Ad26.COV2.S vaccine versus placebo. The CDR3 protein is CASSPRTGTVSRYGYTF. CDR3 nucleotides: TGTGCCAGCAGCCCCAGAACCGGGACAGTGAGCCGCTATGGCTACACCTTC.